Listed here are 27 T cell receptor beta chains from one sample, sequenced in a study of cytomegalovirus exposure and HLA in healthy donors. This PCR relied on a set of 60 Vbeta primers and 13 Jbeta primers. Generated by immunoSEQ multiplex PCR, the TCRdb table keeps only in-frame clones and is missing some. The table records hundreds of thousands of clones, roughly 83% of them present only once. Sequenced material: PBMCs. These receptors all come from a boy under 10 years old in good health and CMV-seronegative.

J is TRBJ2-7 and V is TRBV4-1, with TRBD1 matching 9 bases. Germline assignment: CDR1 MGHRA and CDR2 YSYEKL. With 1 base clipped from V and 1 base from J, the junction kept 2 bases outside the gene matches. This CDR3 has 15 residues. The DNA for the CDR3 is TGCGCCAGCAGCCAAGCGACAGGGGGGTCCTACGAGCAGTACTTC. It codes for CASSQATGGSYEQYF.

The chain employs TRBV11-2 and TRBJ2-7; D remains ambiguous. Germline V lookup: CDR1 SGHAT, CDR2 FQNNGV. This CDR3 has 15 amino acids. V was shortened by 0 bases and J by 3 bases, with 12 bases between the two germline ends. CDR3 protein: CASSLDPNIRYEQYF. DNA for the CDR3: TGTGCCAGCAGCTTAGATCCGAACATTCGCTACGAGCAGTACTTC.

This sequence joins TRBV7-9 and TRBJ2-1; D gene uncertain. Germline CDR1 SEHNR, CDR2 FQNEAQ (reference sequence). The CDR3 runs to 12 residues. V was cut by 5 bases and J by 8 bases, with 10 bases left in between. CDR3 sequence reads: CASSPVGYEQFF. CDR3 DNA: TGTGCCAGCAGCCCGGTCGGGTATGAGCAGTTCTTC.

This chain uses TRBV5-1 with TRBJ2-1; 9 bases are shared with TRBD2. The V gene end was trimmed by 6 bases and the J gene end by 2 bases; junction bases not matched to a gene: 6. The CDR3 has 15 residues. CDR1 and CDR2 (germline): SGHRS, YFSETQ. In DNA, the CDR3 is TGCGCCAGCACCGGGGCTAGCGGGACCTACAATGAGCAGTTCTTC. Amino acid sequence: CASTGASGTYNEQFF.

The chain employs TRBV5-1 and TRBJ2-7; D possibly corresponds to TRBD1 (6 bases). The V end lost 4 bases, the J end lost 0 bases, and 11 bases lay between the germline ends. The CDR3 consists of 14 residues. Germline V gene lookup returns CDR1 SGHRS and CDR2 YFSETQ. The CDR3 nucleotides are TGCGCCAGCAGCCCGCCGGGACACTCCTACGAGCAGTACTTC. It specifies CASSPPGHSYEQYF. Full variable domain (missing parts from reference TRBV5-1 and TRBJ2-7): KAGVTQTPRYLIKTRGQQVTLSCSPISGHRSVSWYQQTPGQGLQFLFEYFSETQRNKGNFPGRFSGRQFSNSRSEMNVSTLELGDSALYLCASSPPGHSYEQYFGPGTRLTVT.

CDR3 sequence: CAWTLDRIEAFF. CDR3 sequence (DNA): TGTGCCTGGACTCTCGACAGGATCGAAGCTTTCTTT. The chain has TRBV30 and TRBJ1-1; tentative D call: TRBD1 (6 bases). The CDR3 length is 12 residues. V was shortened by 4 bases and J by 8 bases, with 14 bases between the two germline ends. CDR1 is GTSNPN and CDR2 is SVGIG in the germline V gene (reference sequence). The whole variable domain, remainder taken from reference TRBV30 and TRBJ1-1, is SQTIHQWPATLVQPVGSPLSLECTVEGTSNPNLYWYRQAAGRGLQLLFYSVGIGQISSEVPQNLSASRPQDRQFILSSKKLLLSDSGFYLCAWTLDRIEAFFGQGTRLTVV.

With respect to this clone: A junction end diverges from the germline sequence, so it may reflect a read error. V gene TRBV2 combines with J gene TRBJ2-7; D is ambiguous. Germline CDR1 reads SNHLY; CDR2 reads FYNNEI. There are 12 residues in the CDR3. CDR3 in amino acids: CASRDGSYERYF. CDR3 bases: TGTGCCAGCCGTGACGGGTCCTACGAGCGGTACTTC.

As DNA, the CDR3 is TGCGCCAGCAGCCTACAGGACAGGGGGTCCTCCTATAATTCACCCCTCCACTTT. It yields the protein CASSLQDRGSSYNSPLHF. The chain has TRBV4-1 and TRBJ1-6; 10 bases map to TRBD1. The CDR3 spans 18 residues. After removal of 4 bases from V and 0 bases from J, the junction contained 6 bases not matched to a gene. The germline V gene has CDR1 MGHRA and CDR2 YSYEKL.

The genes are TRBV2 and TRBJ2-1; 7 positions match TRBD2. This CDR3 is built from 15 residues. Per the germline V gene, CDR1 is SNHLY and CDR2 is FYNNEI. The junction had 5 bases not matched to a gene; V was cut back by 6 bases and J by 0 bases. The CDR3 is CASSLSGASYNEQFF. For the CDR3, the DNA is TGTGCCAGCAGCCTAAGCGGGGCCTCCTACAATGAGCAGTTCTTC.

As regards this clone: The same CDR3 is also encoded by other DNA sequences in this sample. J is TRBJ1-1 and V is TRBV27; a possible D gene is TRBD1 (6 bases). The CDR3 spans 14 residues. CDR1 and CDR2 from the germline V gene are MNHEY and SMNVEV (reference sequence). Deletions cut 3 bases from V and 1 base from J, with 9 bases between. CDR3 region: CASSLIGGNTEAFF. The CDR3 region has the DNA TGTGCCAGCAGTTTGATAGGGGGGAACACTGAAGCTTTCTTT.

CDR3 in amino acids: CASSLSASGTYEQYF. DNA of the CDR3: TGTGCCAGCAGCTTATCGGCTAGCGGGACCTACGAGCAGTACTTC. The rearrangement links TRBV11-2 to TRBJ2-7; 9 bases agree with TRBD2. Germline V gene data show CDR1 as SGHAT and CDR2 as FQNNGV. The CDR3 is 15 amino acids. V lost 2 bases, J lost 2 bases, and 4 bases stayed unmatched.

This chain connects TRBV6-5 to TRBJ1-6; tentative D call: TRBD1 (5 bases). The CDR3 is made up of 14 amino acids. Germline assignment: CDR1 MNHEY and CDR2 SVGAGI. Trimming removed 5 bases at V and 9 bases at J, with 14 bases between. The CDR3 region has the DNA TGTGCCAGCAGTGTCGGGCAGGGCGGTTCACCCCTCCACTTT. Translating it yields CASSVGQGGSPLHF.

The gene calls are TRBV5-6 and TRBJ2-7; 11 nucleotides agree with TRBD2. The junction had 3 bases not matched to a gene; V was cut back by 4 bases and J by 3 bases. This CDR3 contains 14 residues. Germline V gene data show CDR1 as SGHDT and CDR2 as YYEEEE. The CDR3 spells CASSLTSGSYEQYF. The CDR3 region has the DNA TGTGCCAGCAGCCTCACTAGCGGGAGCTACGAGCAGTACTTC.

The J gene is TRBJ1-5, the V gene TRBV12-5, with 7 bases identical to TRBD1. Germline values: CDR1 LGHNT, CDR2 FRNRAP. The CDR3 spans 16 residues. The V segment lost 1 base and the J segment 1 base; nucleotides outside the gene matches: 4. The CDR3 here is CASGLGTGESNQPQHF. In DNA form, the CDR3 reads TGTGCTAGTGGTTTGGGGACAGGTGAAAGCAATCAGCCCCAGCATTTT.

J is TRBJ2-7 and V is TRBV10-3, with TRBD1 matching over 7 bases. V dropped 9 bases and J dropped 3; count of bases not matched to a gene: 8. The CDR3 length is 13 residues. The germline gives CDR1 ENHRY, CDR2 SYGVKD. The CDR3 loop reads CAIWTGVDYEQYF. CDR3 coding DNA: TGTGCCATTTGGACAGGCGTTGACTACGAGCAGTACTTC.

The genes are TRBV5-1 and TRBJ1-1; 8 bases align to TRBD1. Trimming at V came to 4 bases and at J to 6 bases, leaving 5 bases not matched to a gene. The CDR3 covers 13 residues. Germline V CDR1 and CDR2: SGHRS, YFSETQ. The chain's CDR3 is CASSPGQVPEAFF. Written as DNA, the CDR3 is TGCGCCAGCAGCCCGGGACAGGTCCCTGAAGCTTTCTTT.

The V gene is TRBV9, the J gene TRBJ1-1; possibly TRBD1 for D (6 bases). CDR3 length: 15 residues. Per the germline V gene, CDR1 is SGDLS and CDR2 is YYNGEE. V lost 1 base to trimming and J lost 0 bases, with 10 bases between them. CDR3 in amino acids: CASSVNREMNTEAFF. The CDR3 nucleotides read TGTGCCAGCAGCGTAAACAGGGAAATGAACACTGAAGCTTTCTTT.

The chain joins TRBV19 to TRBJ1-4, with a tentative D call TRBD1 (5 bases). The germline gives CDR1 LNHDA, CDR2 SQIVND (reference sequence). V was clipped by 3 bases and J by 0 bases, with 20 bases between them. The CDR3 sequence is 19 residues long. The CDR3: CASSIGGEVGHATNEKLFF. CDR3 DNA: TGTGCCAGTAGTATCGGGGGAGAGGTCGGGCATGCAACTAATGAAAAACTGTTTTTT.

The CDR3 loop is CASSKDRSYEQYF. The CDR3 DNA reads TGTGCCAGCAGCAAGGACAGGTCCTACGAGCAGTACTTC. V is TRBV5-6 and J is TRBJ2-7; the match to TRBD1 covers 7 bases. CDR1 is SGHDT, CDR2 YYEEEE, per germline. V lost 4 bases to trimming and J lost 1 base; unmatched junction nucleotides: 2. The CDR3 runs 13 residues.

This clone was seen a handful of times. V is TRBV30 and J is TRBJ1-2, with 9 bases aligning to TRBD1. The germline gives CDR1 GTSNPN, CDR2 SVGIG (reference sequence). This CDR3 contains 13 residues. With V trimmed by 3 bases and J by 6 bases, 5 bases remained unmatched. The chain's CDR3 is CAWSRDRENGYTF. The DNA for the CDR3 is TGTGCCTGGAGCCGGGACAGGGAGAATGGCTACACCTTC.

The chain employs TRBV28 and TRBJ2-3; 9 bases fit TRBD1. Germline CDR1 MDHEN, CDR2 SYDVKM. V lost 5 bases, J lost 0 bases, and 6 bases stayed unmatched. The CDR3 has 16 amino acids. The CDR3, as DNA: TGTGCCAGCAGTACCGGTGGGACAGGGAGCACAGATACGCAGTATTTT. Translation: CASSTGGTGSTDTQYF.

The chain joins TRBV14 to TRBJ2-3; no reliable D call. The CDR3 loop spans 13 amino acids. V lost 4 bases, J lost 2 bases, and 7 bases lay in between. Germline V gene lookup returns CDR1 SGHDN and CDR2 FVKESK. The CDR3 loop reads CASSLENTDTQYF. CDR3 sequence (DNA): TGTGCCAGCAGCCTGGAGAACACAGATACGCAGTATTTT.

V gene TRBV9 combines with J gene TRBJ2-3, with D maybe TRBD2 (5 bases). The CDR3 consists of 17 residues. V lost 0 bases to trimming and J lost 5 bases, with 19 bases between them. CDR1 SGDLS and CDR2 YYNGEE come from the germline V gene. The CDR3 here is CASSVATGSPPIDTQYF. The CDR3, as DNA: TGTGCCAGCAGCGTAGCTACGGGGTCCCCTCCGATAGATACGCAGTATTTT.

V is TRBV5-1 and J is TRBJ2-1; TRBD2 is a possible D gene (5 bases). The CDR3 sequence is 16 residues long. Germline CDR1 is SGHRS and CDR2 is YFSETQ. With 0 bases removed from V and 0 bases from J, the gap between germline ends came to 10 bases. CDR3 residues: CASSLGGTSSYNEQFF. The CDR3 nucleotides are TGCGCCAGCAGCTTGGGCGGAACTAGCTCCTACAATGAGCAGTTCTTC.

The gene calls are TRBV4-1 and TRBJ2-1, with D possibly TRBD2 on 6 matching bases. The CDR3 covers 16 residues. CDR1 is MGHRA and CDR2 is YSYEKL in the germline V gene. V dropped 0 bases and J dropped 2 bases, with 11 bases sitting between them. The chain's CDR3 is CASSQEGGAAYNEQFF. In DNA, the CDR3 is TGCGCCAGCAGCCAAGAGGGCGGGGCTGCCTACAATGAGCAGTTCTTC.

V usage is TRBV5-1 and J usage is TRBJ2-6, with a possible D match to TRBD1 (6 bases). The V end lost 0 bases, the J end lost 0 bases, and 10 bases lay between the germline ends. Looked up from germline, CDR1 is SGHRS and CDR2 is YFSETQ. This CDR3 has 17 amino acids. Here the CDR3 DNA reads TGCGCCAGCAGCTTGGACAGGGCACACTCTGGGGCCAACGTCCTGACTTTC. Protein product: CASSLDRAHSGANVLTF.

The chain uses TRBV5-4 and TRBJ1-2; no definite D call. Germline assignment: CDR1 SGHNT and CDR2 YYREEE (reference sequence). The CDR3 is 11 amino acids. V gave up 4 bases and J gave up 8 bases, with 9 bases separating them. CDR3 protein: CASSPGLGYTF. CDR3 nucleotides: TGTGCCAGCAGCCCCGGACTAGGCTACACCTTC.